The 3 T cell receptor beta chains below come from one sample, sequenced in a study of blood T cells in healthy people across ages. Then a second PCR, running roughly 7 to 11 cycles, was carried out with a sample-barcoded 5' primer and a J-beta primer mix. TCRdb reprocessed the 5' RACE reads via MiXCR and lists one record per CDR3 protein. This table holds under 2,000,000 distinct CDR3 sequences, about 50% found once. The sample comprised blood. Receptors originate from a woman between 40 and 55 years old in good health.

The CDR3 region has the DNA TGTGCCACCAGGGGAAGTTCTGGGGCCAACGTCCTGACTTTC. It translates to CATRGSSGANVLTF. The chain links TRBV24-1 to TRBJ2-6; D unclear. Trimming cost V 7 bases and J 1 base, with 7 bases left between them. There are 14 residues in the CDR3. Germline V lookup: CDR1 KGHDR, CDR2 SFDVKD.

This rearrangement joins TRBV7-2 to TRBJ1-2; 9 positions agree with TRBD1. Germline CDR1 is SGHTA and CDR2 is FQGNSA. This CDR3 is 14 amino acids long. Losses at the gene ends were 7 bases for V and 7 bases for J; bases not matched to a gene: 10. For the CDR3, the DNA is TGTGCCAGCACCTCGGACAGGGGTTCACTTGGCTACACCTTC. Encoded protein: CASTSDRGSLGYTF.

V and J are TRBV20-1 and TRBJ2-7; 8 nucleotides agree with TRBD1. Germline V lookup: CDR1 DFQATT, CDR2 SNEGSKA (reference sequence). CDR3 length equals 15 residues. With V trimmed by 8 bases and J by 2 bases, 14 bases remained unmatched. The CDR3 bases are TGCAGTACTAACCCCAGGGGGCAGTGGACCTACGAGCAGTACTTC. Amino acids: CSTNPRGQWTYEQYF.